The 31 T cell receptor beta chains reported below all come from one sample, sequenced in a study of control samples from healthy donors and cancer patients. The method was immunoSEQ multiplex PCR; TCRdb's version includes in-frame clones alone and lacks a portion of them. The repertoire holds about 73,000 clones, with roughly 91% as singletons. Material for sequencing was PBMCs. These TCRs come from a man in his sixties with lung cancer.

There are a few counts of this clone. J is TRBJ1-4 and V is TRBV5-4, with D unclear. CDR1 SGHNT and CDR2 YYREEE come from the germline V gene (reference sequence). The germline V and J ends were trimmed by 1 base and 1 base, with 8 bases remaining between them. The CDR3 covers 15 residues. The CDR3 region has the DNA TGTGCCAGCAGCTTGAGGTCGGAAACTAATGAAAAACTGTTTTTT. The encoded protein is CASSLRSETNEKLFF.

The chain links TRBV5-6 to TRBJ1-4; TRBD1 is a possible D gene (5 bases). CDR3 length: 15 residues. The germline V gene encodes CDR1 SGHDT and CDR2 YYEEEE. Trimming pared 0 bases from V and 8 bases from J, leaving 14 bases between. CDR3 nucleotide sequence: TGTGCCAGCAGCTTGGTCCGGCAGGGCGGGGAAAAACTGTTTTTT. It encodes CASSLVRQGGEKLFF.

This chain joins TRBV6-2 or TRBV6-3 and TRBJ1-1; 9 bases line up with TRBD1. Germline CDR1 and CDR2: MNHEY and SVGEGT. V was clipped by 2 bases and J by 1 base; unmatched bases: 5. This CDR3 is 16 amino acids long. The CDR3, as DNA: TGTGCCAGCAGTTACCGGACAGGGGTACAGAACACTGAAGCTTTCTTT. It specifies CASSYRTGVQNTEAFF.

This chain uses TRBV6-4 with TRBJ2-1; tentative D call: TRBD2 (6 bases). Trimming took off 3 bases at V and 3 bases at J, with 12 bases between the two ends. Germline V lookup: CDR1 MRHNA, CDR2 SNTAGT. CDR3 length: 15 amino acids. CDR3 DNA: TGTGCCAGCAGTGAAGGGCGGGGAGACTACAATGAGCAGTTCTTC. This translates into CASSEGRGDYNEQFF.

The CDR3 DNA follows: TGTGCCAGCAGCCATGGGACGGCGGGGTATGGCTACACCTTC. This gives the protein CASSHGTAGYGYTF. The chain links TRBV7-9 to TRBJ1-2; D is possibly TRBD1 (5 bases). Germline V gene lookup returns CDR1 SEHNR and CDR2 FQNEAQ (reference sequence). V was clipped by 5 bases and J by 5 bases, with 15 bases between them. CDR3 size: 14 residues. The variable domain in full, with the rest retrieved from reference TRBV7-9 and TRBJ1-2, is DTGVSQNPRHKITKRGQNVTFRCDPISEHNRLYWYRQTLGQGPEFLTYFQNEAQLEKSRLLSDRFSAERPKGSFSTLEIQRTEQGDSAMYLCASSHGTAGYGYTFGSGTRLTVV.

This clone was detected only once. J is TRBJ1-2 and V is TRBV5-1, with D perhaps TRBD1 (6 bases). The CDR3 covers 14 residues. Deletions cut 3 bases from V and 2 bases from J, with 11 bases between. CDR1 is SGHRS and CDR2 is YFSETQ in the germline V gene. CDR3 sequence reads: CASSSTGINYGYTF. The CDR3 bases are TGCGCCAGCAGCTCTACAGGGATCAACTATGGCTACACCTTC. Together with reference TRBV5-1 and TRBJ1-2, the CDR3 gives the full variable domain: KAGVTQTPRYLIKTRGQQVTLSCSPISGHRSVSWYQQTPGQGLQFLFEYFSETQRNKGNFPGRFSGRQFSNSRSEMNVSTLELGDSALYLCASSSTGINYGYTFGSGTRLTVV.

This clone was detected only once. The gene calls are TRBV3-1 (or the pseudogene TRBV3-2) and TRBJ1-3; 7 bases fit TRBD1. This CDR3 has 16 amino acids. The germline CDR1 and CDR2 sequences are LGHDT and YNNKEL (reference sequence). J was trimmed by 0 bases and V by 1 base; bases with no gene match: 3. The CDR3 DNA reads TGTGCCAGCAGCCAAGGGGGACAGTACTCTGGAAACACCATATATTTT. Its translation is CASSQGGQYSGNTIYF.

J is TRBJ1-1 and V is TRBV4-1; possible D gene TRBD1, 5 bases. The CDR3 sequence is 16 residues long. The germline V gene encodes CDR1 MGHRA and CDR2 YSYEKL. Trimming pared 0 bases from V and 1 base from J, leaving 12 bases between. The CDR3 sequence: CASSQDPSRGNTEAFF. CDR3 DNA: TGCGCCAGCAGCCAAGATCCAAGTAGGGGGAACACTGAAGCTTTCTTT.

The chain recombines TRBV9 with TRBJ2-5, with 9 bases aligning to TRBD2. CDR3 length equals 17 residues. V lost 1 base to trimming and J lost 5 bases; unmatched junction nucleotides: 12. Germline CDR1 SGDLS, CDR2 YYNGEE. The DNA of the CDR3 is TGTGCCAGCAGCGTATCCCCCCAAGCGGGGGGTAGGGAGACCCAGTACTTC. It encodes CASSVSPQAGGRETQYF.

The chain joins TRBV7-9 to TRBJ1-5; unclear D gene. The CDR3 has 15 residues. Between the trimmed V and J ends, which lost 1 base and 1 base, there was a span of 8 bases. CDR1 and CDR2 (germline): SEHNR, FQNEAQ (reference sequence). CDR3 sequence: CASSLGEASNQPQHF. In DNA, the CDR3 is TGTGCCAGCAGCTTAGGTGAAGCAAGCAATCAGCCCCAGCATTTT.

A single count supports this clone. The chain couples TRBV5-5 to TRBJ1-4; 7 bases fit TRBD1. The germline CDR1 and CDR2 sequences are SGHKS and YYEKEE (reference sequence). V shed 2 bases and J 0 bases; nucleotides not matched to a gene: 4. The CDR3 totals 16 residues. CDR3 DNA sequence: TGTGCCAGCAGCTTCTCCGGGACAGCAACTAATGAAAAACTGTTTTTT. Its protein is CASSFSGTATNEKLFF.

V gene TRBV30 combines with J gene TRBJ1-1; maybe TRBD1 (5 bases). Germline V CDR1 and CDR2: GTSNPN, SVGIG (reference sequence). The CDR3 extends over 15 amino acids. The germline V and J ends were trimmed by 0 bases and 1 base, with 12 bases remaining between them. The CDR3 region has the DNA TGTGCCTGGAGTGTACTTGGGACGGAGAACACTGAAGCTTTCTTT. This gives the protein CAWSVLGTENTEAFF.

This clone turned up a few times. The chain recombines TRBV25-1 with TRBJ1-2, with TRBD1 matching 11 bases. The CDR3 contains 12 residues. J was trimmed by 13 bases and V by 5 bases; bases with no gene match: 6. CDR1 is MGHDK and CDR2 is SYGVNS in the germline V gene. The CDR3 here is CASSRTGGAPTF. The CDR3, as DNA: TGTGCCAGCAGTCGGACAGGGGGCGCGCCCACCTTC.

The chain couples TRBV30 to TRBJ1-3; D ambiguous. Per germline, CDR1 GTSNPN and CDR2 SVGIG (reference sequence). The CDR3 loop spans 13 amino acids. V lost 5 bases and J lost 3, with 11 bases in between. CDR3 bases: TGTGCCTGGGTTGTGGCCTTTGGAAACACCATATATTTT. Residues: CAWVVAFGNTIYF. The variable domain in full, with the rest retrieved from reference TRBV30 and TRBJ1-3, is SQTIHQWPATLVQPVGSPLSLECTVEGTSNPNLYWYRQAAGRGLQLLFYSVGIGQISSEVPQNLSASRPQDRQFILSSKKLLLSDSGFYLCAWVVAFGNTIYFGEGSWLTVV.

In DNA form, the CDR3 reads TGTGCCAGCAGCTGGGGCGGGACAGGGAAAATCAATCAGCCCCAGCATTTT. Translating gives CASSWGGTGKINQPQHF. The chain recombines TRBV5-6 with TRBJ1-5, with 9 bases aligning to TRBD1. This CDR3 has 17 residues. With 3 bases clipped from V and 3 bases from J, the junction kept 10 bases outside the gene matches. Germline lookup yields CDR1 SGHDT and CDR2 YYEEEE.

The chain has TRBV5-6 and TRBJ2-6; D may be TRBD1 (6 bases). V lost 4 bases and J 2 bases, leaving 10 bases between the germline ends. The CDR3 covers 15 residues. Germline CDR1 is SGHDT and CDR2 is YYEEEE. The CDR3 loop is CASSTRGAGANVLTF. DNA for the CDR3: TGTGCCAGCAGCACCAGGGGAGCTGGGGCCAACGTCCTGACTTTC.

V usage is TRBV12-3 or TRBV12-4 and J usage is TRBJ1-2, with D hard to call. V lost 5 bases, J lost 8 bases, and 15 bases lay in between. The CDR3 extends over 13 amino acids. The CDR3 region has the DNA TGTGCCAGCAGTCCTAGGGCGGGAGGCGGCTACACCTTC. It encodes CASSPRAGGGYTF.

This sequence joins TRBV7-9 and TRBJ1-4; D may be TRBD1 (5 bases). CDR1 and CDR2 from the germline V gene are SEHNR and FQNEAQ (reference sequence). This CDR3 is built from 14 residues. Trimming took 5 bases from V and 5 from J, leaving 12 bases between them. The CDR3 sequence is CASSQARGNEKLFF. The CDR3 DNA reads TGTGCCAGCAGCCAGGCGCGGGGGAATGAAAAACTGTTTTTT.

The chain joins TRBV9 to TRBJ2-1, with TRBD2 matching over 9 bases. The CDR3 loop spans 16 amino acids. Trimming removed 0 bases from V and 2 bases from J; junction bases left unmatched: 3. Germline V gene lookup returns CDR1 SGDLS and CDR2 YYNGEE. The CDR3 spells CASSVGASGAYNEQFF. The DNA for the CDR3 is TGTGCCAGCAGCGTAGGGGCTAGCGGGGCCTACAATGAGCAGTTCTTC.

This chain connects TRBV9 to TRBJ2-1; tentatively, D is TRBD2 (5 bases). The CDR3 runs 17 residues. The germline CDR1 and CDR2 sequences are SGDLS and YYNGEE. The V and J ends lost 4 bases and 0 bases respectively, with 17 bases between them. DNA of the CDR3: TGTGCCAGCAGCTCCACCGCAGGAGGAGGCTCCTACAATGAGCAGTTCTTC. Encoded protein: CASSSTAGGGSYNEQFF.

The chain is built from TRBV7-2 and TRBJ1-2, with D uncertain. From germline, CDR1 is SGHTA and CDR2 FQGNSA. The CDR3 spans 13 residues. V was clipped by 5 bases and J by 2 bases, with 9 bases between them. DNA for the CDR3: TGTGCCAGCAGCACCGGGAGCAACTATGGCTACACCTTC. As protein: CASSTGSNYGYTF.

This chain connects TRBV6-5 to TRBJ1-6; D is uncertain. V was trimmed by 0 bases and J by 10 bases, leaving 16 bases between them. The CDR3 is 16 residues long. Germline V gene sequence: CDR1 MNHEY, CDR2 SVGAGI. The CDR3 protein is CASSYSRSTVGSPLHF. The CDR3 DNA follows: TGTGCCAGCAGTTACTCGAGAAGCACGGTGGGCTCACCCCTCCACTTT.

This chain's CDR3 is CASSSWGDYGYTF. CDR3 bases: TGTGCCAGCAGCTCGTGGGGCGACTATGGCTACACCTTC. The rearrangement links TRBV5-6 to TRBJ1-2; maybe TRBD1 (5 bases). Germline V lookup: CDR1 SGHDT, CDR2 YYEEEE. V was shortened by 3 bases and J by 3 bases, with 9 bases between the two germline ends. There are 13 residues in the CDR3.

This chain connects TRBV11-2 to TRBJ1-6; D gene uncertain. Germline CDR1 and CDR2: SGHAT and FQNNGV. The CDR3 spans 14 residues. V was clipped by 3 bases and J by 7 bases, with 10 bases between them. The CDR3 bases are TGTGCCAGCAGCTTCCCCACGACCAATTCACCCCTCCACTTT. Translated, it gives CASSFPTTNSPLHF.

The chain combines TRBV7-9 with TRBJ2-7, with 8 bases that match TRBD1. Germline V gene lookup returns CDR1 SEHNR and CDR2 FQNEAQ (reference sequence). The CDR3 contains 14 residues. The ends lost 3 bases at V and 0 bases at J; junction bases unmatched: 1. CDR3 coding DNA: TGTGCCAGCAGCTTCACAGGGGGCTCCTACGAGCAGTACTTC. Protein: CASSFTGGSYEQYF.

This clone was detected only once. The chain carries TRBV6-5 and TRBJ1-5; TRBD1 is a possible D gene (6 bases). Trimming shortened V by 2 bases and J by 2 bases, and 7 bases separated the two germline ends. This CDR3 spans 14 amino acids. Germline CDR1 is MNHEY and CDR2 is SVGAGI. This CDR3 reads CASSYKGGNQPQHF. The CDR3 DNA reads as TGTGCCAGCAGTTACAAGGGGGGCAATCAGCCCCAGCATTTT.

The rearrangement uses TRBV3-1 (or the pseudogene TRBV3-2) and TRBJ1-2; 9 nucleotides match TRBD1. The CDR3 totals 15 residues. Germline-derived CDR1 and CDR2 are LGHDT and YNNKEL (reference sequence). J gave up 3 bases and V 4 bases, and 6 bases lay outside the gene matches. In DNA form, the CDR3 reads TGTGCCAGCAGCCCCCTGGACAGGGGACACTATGGCTACACCTTC. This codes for CASSPLDRGHYGYTF.

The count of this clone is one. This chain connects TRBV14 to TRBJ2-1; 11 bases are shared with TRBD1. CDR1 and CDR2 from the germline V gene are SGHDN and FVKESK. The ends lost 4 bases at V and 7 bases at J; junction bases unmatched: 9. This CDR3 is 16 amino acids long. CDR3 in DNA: TGTGCCAGCAGCCCATTATATGGGACAGGGGGGAATGAGCAGTTCTTC. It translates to CASSPLYGTGGNEQFF.

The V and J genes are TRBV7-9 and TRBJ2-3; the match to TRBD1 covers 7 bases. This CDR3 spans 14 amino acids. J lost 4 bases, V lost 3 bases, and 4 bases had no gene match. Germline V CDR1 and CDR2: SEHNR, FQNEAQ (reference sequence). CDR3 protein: CASSFGQGADTQYF. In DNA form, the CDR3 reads TGTGCCAGCAGCTTTGGGCAGGGGGCAGATACGCAGTATTTT.

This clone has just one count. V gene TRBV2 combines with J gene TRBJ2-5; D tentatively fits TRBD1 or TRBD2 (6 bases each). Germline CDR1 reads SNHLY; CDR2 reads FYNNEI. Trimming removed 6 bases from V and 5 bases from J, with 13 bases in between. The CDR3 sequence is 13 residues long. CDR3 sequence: CASSLRRGETQYF. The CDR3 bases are TGTGCCAGCAGCCTTAGGAGGGGGGAGACCCAGTACTTC.

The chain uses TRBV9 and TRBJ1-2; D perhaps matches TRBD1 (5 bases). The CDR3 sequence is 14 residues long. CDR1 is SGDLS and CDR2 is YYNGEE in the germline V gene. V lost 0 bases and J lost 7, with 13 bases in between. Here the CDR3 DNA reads TGTGCCAGCAGCGTAGGACCGGGACGCGCTGGCTACACCTTC. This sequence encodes CASSVGPGRAGYTF.